The clone carrying this T cell receptor (beta chain) has a count of ten or more. This entry belongs to a study of early T cells in non-severe SARS-CoV-2 infection. The overall study: Whole-blood bulk RNA, unsorted, was sequenced, and chains were unpaired.

Looked up from germline, CDR1 is SGHTA and CDR2 is FQGNSA. With V trimmed by 2 bases and J by 4 bases, 16 bases remained unmatched. This CDR3 contains 19 residues. Tagging with unique molecular identifiers was applied to individual cDNA molecules. TCRdb fed the 5' RACE reads into MiXCR, producing one record per CDR3 protein. The sample contains roughly 30,000 distinct CDR3 sequences, approximately 5.2% of which appear only once. This receptor was obtained from an adult who was a healthcare worker with PCR-confirmed SARS-CoV-2 infection or an uninfected control (not recorded which). The sample taken for sequencing was whole blood. J is TRBJ2-1 and V is TRBV7-2, with TRBD1 matching over 8 bases. The CDR3 nucleotides are TGTGCCAGCAGCTTATCCCCGTTTTCGGAGACAGGGGTGTACAATGAGCAGTTCTTC. Amino acid sequence: CASSLSPFSETGVYNEQFF. Variable domain in full (rest from reference TRBV7-2 and TRBJ2-1): GAGVSQSPSNKVTEKGKDVELRCDPISGHTALYWYRQSLGQGLEFLIYFQGNSAPDKSGLPSDRFSAERTGGSVSTLTIQRTQQEDSAVYLCASSLSPFSETGVYNEQFFGPGTRLTVL.